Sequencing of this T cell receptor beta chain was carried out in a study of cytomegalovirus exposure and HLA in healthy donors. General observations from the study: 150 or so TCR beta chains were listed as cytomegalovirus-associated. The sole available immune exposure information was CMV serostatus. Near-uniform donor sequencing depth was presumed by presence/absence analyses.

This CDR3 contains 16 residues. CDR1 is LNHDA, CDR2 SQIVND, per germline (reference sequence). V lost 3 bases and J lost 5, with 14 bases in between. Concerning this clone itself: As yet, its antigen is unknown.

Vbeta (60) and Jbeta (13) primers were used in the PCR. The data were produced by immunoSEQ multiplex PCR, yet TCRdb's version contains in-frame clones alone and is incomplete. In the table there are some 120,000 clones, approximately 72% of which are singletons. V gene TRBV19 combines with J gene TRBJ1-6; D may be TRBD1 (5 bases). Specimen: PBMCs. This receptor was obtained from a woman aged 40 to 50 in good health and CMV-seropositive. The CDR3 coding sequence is TGTGCCAGTAGTATCCCCGGACACGGAAATAATTCACCCCTCCACTTT. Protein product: CASSIPGHGNNSPLHF.